The source of this T cell receptor (beta chain) is a study of PD-L1 blockade in urothelial cancer. The overall study: Blood drawn 3 weeks (second dose) and 6 weeks after treatment start was analyzed.

Profiled with immunoSEQ multiplex PCR; TCRdb holds only in-frame clones, not every one. The repertoire holds 25,000 to 35,000 clones, with around 86% as singletons. The germline V and J ends were trimmed by 4 bases and 2 bases, with 10 bases remaining between them. This CDR3 region has 14 residues. Germline CDR1 reads SGHRS; CDR2 reads YFSETQ. This clone was detected only a few times. Metastatic or locally advanced urothelial carcinoma was present in the patients. Patients each gave 1 to 8 samples, pretreatment and on-treatment. The input for sequencing was PBMCs, taken around atezolizumab (anti-PD-L1) treatment. This receptor was obtained from a man between 50 and 59 years old with urothelial cancer. This chain links TRBV5-1 with TRBJ1-5; possible D gene TRBD1, 6 bases. As DNA, the CDR3 is TGCGCCAGCAGCCCCTCAGGGGGCAATCAGCCCCAGCATTTT. This gives the protein CASSPSGGNQPQHF. Using reference TRBV5-1 and TRBJ1-5 for the parts outside the CDR3, the full variable domain is KAGVTQTPRYLIKTRGQQVTLSCSPISGHRSVSWYQQTPGQGLQFLFEYFSETQRNKGNFPGRFSGRQFSNSRSEMNVSTLELGDSALYLCASSPSGGNQPQHFGDGTRLSIL.